This T cell receptor beta chain was found in a study of cytotoxic CD8 clonotypes in ibrutinib-treated CLL. Study-wide results and limits: Public clonotypes were uncommon and contracted or stayed stable on treatment.

Germline V gene lookup returns CDR1 MNHEY and CDR2 SVGAGI. The CDR3 length is 13 residues. Trimming cost V 6 bases and J 7 bases; bases outside gene matches: 6. Assay: immunoSEQ multiplex PCR; the TCRdb copy retains only in-frame clones and omits some. The table includes about 160,000 clones, about 88% detected once. Comments on this clone: Its cognate antigen is unknown.

The rearrangement joins TRBV6-5 to TRBJ1-2; 9 positions match TRBD1. This specimen was PBMCs, taken at disease progression, from a patient treated with ibrutinib. This clonotype was obtained from a human donor with chronic lymphocytic leukemia. In DNA form, the CDR3 reads TGTGCCAGCAGGGCGGGACAGGGCGTTGGCTACACCTTC. It yields the protein CASRAGQGVGYTF.